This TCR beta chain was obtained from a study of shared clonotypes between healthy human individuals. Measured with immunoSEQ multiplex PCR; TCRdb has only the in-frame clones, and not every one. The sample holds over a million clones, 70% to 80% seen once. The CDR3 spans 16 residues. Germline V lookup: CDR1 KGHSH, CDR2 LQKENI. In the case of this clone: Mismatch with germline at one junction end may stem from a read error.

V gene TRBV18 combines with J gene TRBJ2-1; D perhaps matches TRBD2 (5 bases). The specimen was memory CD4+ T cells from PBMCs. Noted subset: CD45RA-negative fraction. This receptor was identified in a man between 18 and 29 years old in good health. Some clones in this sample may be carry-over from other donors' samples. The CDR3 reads CASSPRGLLVVNEQFF. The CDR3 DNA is TGTGCCAGCTCGCCACGCGGACTCCTCGTTGTAAATGAGCAGTTCTTC.